This T cell receptor beta chain was retrieved from a study of control samples from healthy donors and cancer patients. V was pared by 4 bases and J by 7 bases, with 14 bases between. Germline loops: CDR1 LGHDT, CDR2 YNNKEL (reference sequence). The CDR3 runs to 14 residues. The table came from immunoSEQ multiplex PCR; TCRdb's copy has only in-frame clones and leaves some out. The sample includes roughly 88,000 clones, approximately 91% seen only once; the top ten take 0.85% to 1%. Source material: blood. The V gene is TRBV3-1 (or the pseudogene TRBV3-2), the J gene TRBJ1-3, with D perhaps matching TRBD1 (6 bases). This clonotype was sampled from a young woman in good health. This CDR3 reads CASSPKGGGNTIYF. The CDR3, as DNA: TGTGCCAGCAGCCCGAAGGGGGGGGGCAACACCATATATTTT.